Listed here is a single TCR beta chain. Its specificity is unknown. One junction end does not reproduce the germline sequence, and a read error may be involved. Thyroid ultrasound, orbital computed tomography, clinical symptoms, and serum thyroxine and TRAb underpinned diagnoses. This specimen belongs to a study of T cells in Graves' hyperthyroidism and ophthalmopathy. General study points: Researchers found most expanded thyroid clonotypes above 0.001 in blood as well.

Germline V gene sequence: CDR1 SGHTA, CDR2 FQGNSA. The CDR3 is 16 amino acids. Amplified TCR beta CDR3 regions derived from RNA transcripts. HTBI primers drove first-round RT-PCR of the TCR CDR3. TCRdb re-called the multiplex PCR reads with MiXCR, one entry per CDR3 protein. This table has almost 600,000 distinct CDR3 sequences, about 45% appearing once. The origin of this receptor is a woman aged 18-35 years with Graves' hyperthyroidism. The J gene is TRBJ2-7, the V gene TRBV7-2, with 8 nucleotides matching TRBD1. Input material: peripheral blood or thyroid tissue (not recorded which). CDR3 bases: TGTGCCTGCAGCGTTGTTCCGCAGGGGGCCTTTTACGAGCAGTACTTC. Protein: CACSVVPQGAFYEQYF.